The 27 T cell receptor beta chains reported below all come from one sample, sequenced in a study of T cell responses to AZD1222 COVID-19 vaccine. Assay: immunoSEQ multiplex PCR; the TCRdb copy retains only in-frame clones and omits some. The sample yields 150,000 to 200,000 clones, about 92% seen once. Material: peripheral blood, obtained on day 0 of AZD1222 vaccination. The receptors were sampled from an adult in good health.

This chain links TRBV5-1 with TRBJ1-2, with TRBD1 identical over 11 bases. The germline CDR1 and CDR2 sequences are SGHRS and YFSETQ. The J segment lost 6 bases and the V segment lost 3 bases, leaving 1 base of the junction unmatched. CDR3 length: 13 amino acids. CDR3 in amino acids: CASSWTGGNGYTF. The DNA of the CDR3 is TGCGCCAGCAGCTGGACAGGGGGCAATGGCTACACCTTC.

The V and J genes are TRBV14 and TRBJ1-2; D may be TRBD1 (5 bases). Trimming took off 0 bases at V and 1 base at J, with 12 bases between the two ends. Germline loops: CDR1 SGHDN, CDR2 FVKESK. The length of the CDR3 is 16 residues. CDR3 DNA sequence: TGTGCCAGCAGCCAAGATCGATTAGACAGTAACTATGGCTACACCTTC. Translated: CASSQDRLDSNYGYTF.

The CDR3 loop is CASSYPADRAGEQYF. The CDR3, as DNA: TGTGCCAGCAGTTATCCTGCGGATCGTGCCGGCGAGCAGTACTTC. J is TRBJ2-7 and V is TRBV6-5, with unresolved D. The CDR3 has 15 residues. Germline loops: CDR1 MNHEY, CDR2 SVGAGI. V was cut by 3 bases and J by 6 bases, with 18 bases left in between.

The chain carries TRBV5-4 and TRBJ2-7; no firm D call. The CDR3 is made up of 13 amino acids. Looked up from germline, CDR1 is SGHNT and CDR2 is YYREEE (reference sequence). Trimming took 4 bases from V and 4 from J, leaving 12 bases between them. DNA for the CDR3: TGTGCCAGCAGCACCCCGGGTGTGTACGAGCAGTACTTC. Translation gives CASSTPGVYEQYF.

The rearrangement links TRBV13 to TRBJ1-1, with D unclear. The germline V gene encodes CDR1 PRHDT and CDR2 FYEKMQ (reference sequence). V dropped 2 bases and J dropped 6 bases, with 10 bases sitting between them. This CDR3 region has 13 residues. CDR3 bases: TGTGCCAGCAGCTTAAGCGGAGCCTCTGAAGCTTTCTTT. The encoded protein is CASSLSGASEAFF.

The chain recombines TRBV3-1 (or the pseudogene TRBV3-2) with TRBJ1-1; a possible D gene is TRBD1 (6 bases). Germline V gene sequence: CDR1 LGHDT, CDR2 YNNKEL (reference sequence). Trimming removed 0 bases from V and 5 bases from J, with 13 bases in between. The CDR3 is made up of 15 amino acids. Here the CDR3 reads CASSQEGARDTEAFF. The CDR3 DNA reads as TGTGCCAGCAGCCAAGAGGGGGCGCGTGATACTGAAGCTTTCTTT.

The rearrangement joins TRBV5-4 to TRBJ2-7, with D maybe TRBD1 (6 bases). Trimming removed 1 base at V and 3 bases at J, with 8 bases between. Germline values: CDR1 SGHNT, CDR2 YYREEE (reference sequence). The CDR3 spans 13 residues. The CDR3 loop reads CASSLSQGYEQYF. DNA of the CDR3: TGTGCCAGCAGCTTGTCACAGGGCTACGAGCAGTACTTC.

The chain uses TRBV25-1 and TRBJ1-3; D is uncertain. The germline V and J ends were trimmed by 1 base and 4 bases, with 2 bases remaining between them. In germline, CDR1 is MGHDK, CDR2 SYGVNS. The CDR3 sequence is 12 residues long. The CDR3 protein is CASSEFGNTIYF. In nucleotides, the CDR3 is TGTGCCAGCAGTGAATTCGGAAACACCATATATTTT. Drawing the rest from reference TRBV25-1 and TRBJ1-3, the complete variable domain is EADIYQTPRYLVIGTGKKITLECSQTMGHDKMYWYQQDPGMELHLIHYSYGVNSTEKGDLSSESTVSRIRTEHFPLTLESARPSHTSQYLCASSEFGNTIYFGEGSWLTVV.

This clone was found once. CDR3 DNA sequence: TGTGCCAGCAGTGAAGGGACAGGCTATGGCTACACCTTC. Translated, it gives CASSEGTGYGYTF. The chain uses TRBV28 and TRBJ1-2, with 8 bases lining up with TRBD1. The junction had 3 bases not matched to a gene; V was cut back by 5 bases and J by 4 bases. Germline V gene lookup returns CDR1 MDHEN and CDR2 SYDVKM. The CDR3 consists of 13 residues.

The genes are TRBV6-5 and TRBJ1-5; D is undetermined. Germline CDR1 is MNHEY and CDR2 is SVGAGI. The CDR3 totals 14 residues. V was clipped by 8 bases and J by 4 bases, with 15 bases between them. The CDR3 nucleotides are TGTGCCAGCGTCAGGCAGTGGGCTAATCAGCCCCAGCATTTT. Protein product: CASVRQWANQPQHF.

The genes are TRBV14 and TRBJ2-7, with 8 bases aligning to TRBD2. CDR1 and CDR2 (germline): SGHDN, FVKESK. The CDR3 spans 15 residues. V shed 0 bases and J 7 bases; nucleotides not matched to a gene: 8. In DNA form, the CDR3 reads TGTGCCAGCAGCCAAGATCGGGTAGCGGGACGAGAGCAGTACTTC. Translation: CASSQDRVAGREQYF.

The V and J genes are TRBV7-9 and TRBJ1-4, with 7 nucleotides matching TRBD1. The CDR3 is 16 amino acids. Losses at the gene ends were 3 bases for V and 4 bases for J; bases not matched to a gene: 8. Germline V gene data show CDR1 as SEHNR and CDR2 as FQNEAQ (reference sequence). The CDR3 protein is CASSFGRTGGNEKLFF. CDR3 coding DNA: TGTGCCAGCAGCTTTGGGAGGACAGGCGGTAATGAAAAACTGTTTTTT.

The chain is built from TRBV6-4 and TRBJ2-1, with 11 bases identical to TRBD1. V was clipped by 4 bases and J by 3 bases; unmatched bases: 2. CDR1 is MRHNA and CDR2 is SNTAGT in the germline V gene. This CDR3 is built from 15 residues. The CDR3 nucleotides are TGTGCCAGCAGTGTCGGGACAGGGGGCTACAATGAGCAGTTCTTC. Protein sequence: CASSVGTGGYNEQFF.

This CDR3 reads CAREQTETGGFYGYTF. DNA of the CDR3: TGCGCCCGGGAGCAGACCGAGACAGGGGGCTTCTATGGCTACACCTTC. The V and J genes are TRBV10-1 and TRBJ1-2; 10 bases map to TRBD1. Unmatched junction bases numbered 16, after V lost 11 bases and J lost 4 bases. The CDR3 consists of 16 residues. The germline V gene encodes CDR1 WNHNN and CDR2 SYGVQD (reference sequence).

The genes are TRBV10-1 and TRBJ2-7, with no clear D. Trimming removed 5 bases from V and 0 bases from J, with 5 bases in between. The CDR3 consists of 12 residues. Germline V gene data show CDR1 as WNHNN and CDR2 as SYGVQD (reference sequence). The CDR3 region is CASSYNSYEQYF. DNA for the CDR3: TGCGCCAGCAGTTATAACTCCTACGAGCAGTACTTC.

This chain joins TRBV18 and TRBJ2-4; D gene unclear. The CDR3 totals 17 residues. The germline gives CDR1 KGHSH, CDR2 LQKENI. The V end was cut by 0 bases, the J end by 1 base, with 13 bases between. CDR3 residues: CASSPPHRGAAKNIQYF. The CDR3 nucleotides are TGTGCCAGCTCACCACCACATCGTGGAGCCGCCAAAAACATTCAGTACTTC.

The chain links TRBV11-2 to TRBJ2-2; TRBD1 is a possible D gene (6 bases). The V end was cut by 3 bases, the J end by 5 bases, with 13 bases between. Germline lookup yields CDR1 SGHAT and CDR2 FQNNGV. The length of the CDR3 is 15 residues. Here the CDR3 DNA reads TGTGCCAGCAGCTTTTTGGCAGGGGCAACCGGGGAGCTGTTTTTT. It yields the protein CASSFLAGATGELFF.

This clone has just one count. The chain combines TRBV9 with TRBJ2-5; D remains unclear. V lost 10 bases and J 7 bases, leaving 8 bases between the germline ends. Looked up from germline, CDR1 is SGDLS and CDR2 is YYNGEE. The CDR3 has 9 amino acids. CDR3 region: CAPPGTQYF. For the CDR3, the DNA is TGTGCCCCCCCGGGGACCCAGTACTTC.

The rearrangement uses TRBV5-4 and TRBJ1-2, with unresolved D. CDR1 and CDR2 (germline): SGHNT, YYREEE (reference sequence). The CDR3 sequence is 13 residues long. The ends were cut back, 6 bases at V and 0 bases at J, with 9 bases in the middle. CDR3 coding DNA: TGTGCCAGCACCGAGGTAGCTAACTATGGCTACACCTTC. Translation gives CASTEVANYGYTF.

On this clone itself: Other DNA sequences within the sample encode an identical CDR3. The J gene is TRBJ2-7, the V gene TRBV12-3 or TRBV12-4; D is unresolved. The V and J ends lost 3 bases and 1 base respectively, with 4 bases between them. The length of the CDR3 is 12 residues. CDR3 sequence reads: CASSFGSYEQYF. CDR3 DNA: TGTGCCAGCAGTTTTGGGTCCTACGAGCAGTACTTC.

The V gene is TRBV7-6, the J gene TRBJ1-2, with D perhaps matching TRBD1 (5 bases). V lost 1 base and J lost 8, with 14 bases in between. The CDR3 runs 14 residues. CDR1 and CDR2 from the germline V gene are SGHVS and FNYEAQ. The CDR3 DNA reads as TGTGCCAGCAGCTTAGACGGGGGGTTGATAGGCTACACCTTC. Its protein product is CASSLDGGLIGYTF.

The chain has TRBV28 and TRBJ1-1, with D perhaps matching TRBD1 (6 bases). The CDR3 runs 15 residues. The germline V and J ends were trimmed by 6 bases and 2 bases, with 16 bases remaining between them. The germline CDR1 and CDR2 sequences are MDHEN and SYDVKM. In nucleotides, the CDR3 is TGTGCCAGCAGAACACCGAACAGGGTAAACACTGAAGCTTTCTTT. Translated: CASRTPNRVNTEAFF.

The V and J genes are TRBV7-9 and TRBJ1-3; no reliable D call. Between the trimmed V and J ends, which lost 4 bases and 3 bases, there was a span of 13 bases. Germline V lookup: CDR1 SEHNR, CDR2 FQNEAQ (reference sequence). This CDR3 has 15 residues. Written as DNA, the CDR3 is TGTGCCAGCAGCTCTCCGCGGGGAAGTGGAAACACCATATATTTT. Residues: CASSSPRGSGNTIYF.

The chain is built from TRBV30 and TRBJ1-1; perhaps TRBD1 as D (5 bases). The CDR3 sequence is 12 residues long. Trimming cost V 4 bases and J 1 base, with 7 bases left between them. The germline V gene encodes CDR1 GTSNPN and CDR2 SVGIG (reference sequence). The CDR3 loop is CAWITGNTEAFF. Written as DNA, the CDR3 is TGTGCCTGGATTACAGGGAACACTGAAGCTTTCTTT.

J is TRBJ2-3 and V is TRBV6-6; TRBD2 matches at 10 bases. CDR1 is MNHNY, CDR2 SVGAGI, per germline (reference sequence). Unmatched junction bases numbered 7, after V lost 5 bases and J lost 2 bases. This CDR3 region has 16 residues. CDR3 nucleotides: TGTGCCAGCAGTCCGGCTAGCGGGAGATCCACAGATACGCAGTATTTT. Translation: CASSPASGRSTDTQYF.

The chain has TRBV5-4 and TRBJ2-7; TRBD2 aligns across 12 bases. J lost 2 bases, V lost 10 bases, and 10 bases had no gene match. The CDR3 length is 15 residues. CDR1 is SGHNT and CDR2 is YYREEE in the germline V gene (reference sequence). CDR3 bases: TGTGCCTGGGGGCTAGCGGGAGGGCCAGCCTACGAGCAGTACTTC. Translating gives CAWGLAGGPAYEQYF.

This chain links TRBV9 with TRBJ1-3; TRBD1 matches at 8 bases. CDR1 and CDR2 from the germline V gene are SGDLS and YYNGEE. J gave up 4 bases and V 3 bases, and 12 bases lay outside the gene matches. This CDR3 region has 17 residues. CDR3 sequence: CASSGPGTGALGNTIYF. CDR3 bases: TGTGCCAGCAGCGGGCCGGGGACAGGCGCTCTCGGAAACACCATATATTTT.